A selection of T cell receptor beta chains follows, all from one sample in a study of T-cell reconstitution after alpha-beta-depleted transplantation in children. TCRdb re-called the PCR reads with MiXCR, one entry per CDR3 protein. The sample has under 20,000 distinct CDR3 sequences; under 15% are singletons. The sample was PBMCs, mostly from graft donor cells, taken 180 days after TCRalphabeta/CD19-depleted stem cell transplant. These receptors were collected from a boy in the first two years of life who had a stem cell transplant for Wiskott-Aldrich syndrome, so the T cells may come from the graft donor. Both conserved end residues are part of each CDR3. Each record gives: J gene, D gene, clone size, V gene, CDR3 protein, CDR3 DNA. D genes are given only for firm matches. Clone sizes are given selectively: once, few, many, or a class where the clone is expanded.

TRBJ1-5	NA	NA	TRBV6-6	CASSSFYNQPQHF	TGTGCCAGCAGTTCTTTCTATAATCAGCCCCAGCATTTT
TRBJ2-5	TRBD1	few	TRBV7-9	CASSLGDRGRRETQYF	TGTGCCAGCAGCTTGGGAGACAGGGGGCGCCGAGAGACCCAGTACTTC
TRBJ1-1	NA	medium-sized	TRBV7-9	CASSDLNTEAFF	TGTGCCAGCAGCGATTTGAACACTGAAGCTTTCTTT
TRBJ2-2	TRBD2	NA	TRBV7-8	CASRPASGSDTGELFF	TGTGCCAGCAGGCCAGCTAGCGGGAGTGACACCGGGGAGCTGTTTTTT
TRBJ1-3	TRBD1	many	TRBV7-9	CASSLLTGNTIYF	TGTGCCAGCAGCTTGCTGACAGGGAACACCATATATTTT
TRBJ1-1	NA	few	TRBV28	CASSSMNTEAFF	TGTGCCAGCAGTTCCATGAACACTGAAGCTTTCTTT
TRBJ1-6	NA	many	TRBV7-9	CASSLAAGSSYNSPLHF	TGTGCCAGCAGCTTAGCCGCCGGGAGCTCCTATAATTCACCCCTCCACTTT
TRBJ2-5	NA	many	TRBV10-1	CASKGAEETQYF	TGCGCCAGCAAGGGTGCGGAAGAGACCCAGTACTTC
TRBJ1-3	TRBD1	few	TRBV20-1	CSAELQGTGNTIYF	TGCAGTGCCGAACTACAGGGGACTGGAAACACCATATATTTT
TRBJ1-5	NA	few	TRBV30	CAWRVTGRSGQPQHF	TGTGCCTGGAGAGTGACAGGTAGGAGTGGTCAGCCCCAGCATTTT
TRBJ2-2	NA	few	TRBV6-5	CASSHVTLNTGELFF	TGTGCCAGCAGTCACGTTACATTGAACACCGGGGAGCTGTTTTTT
TRBJ2-3	NA	NA	TRBV5-1	CASSVGNLPDTQYF	TGCGCCAGCAGTGTGGGGAATCTTCCAGATACGCAGTATTTT
TRBJ1-2	NA	few	TRBV7-8	CASSFQSYGYTF	TGTGCCAGCAGCTTCCAGTCCTATGGCTACACCTTC
TRBJ2-5	NA	many	TRBV9	CASVQETQYF	TGTGCCAGCGTACAAGAGACCCAGTACTTC
TRBJ2-7	TRBD2	many	TRBV7-6	CASSLAPSGSQGSSYEQYF	TGTGCCAGCAGCTTAGCGCCTAGCGGGAGTCAGGGTAGTTCCTACGAGCAGTACTTC
TRBJ1-5	NA	few	TRBV21-1	CASSKVDRKSNKNQPQHF	TGTGCCAGCAGCAAAGTTGACAGGAAATCGAATAAGAATCAGCCCCAGCATTTT
TRBJ1-1	NA	NA	TRBV7-9	CASSLEEVNTEAFF	TGTGCCAGCAGCTTAGAGGAGGTGAACACTGAAGCTTTCTTT
TRBJ1-2	TRBD1	many	TRBV15	CATSRRQGARGYTF	TGTGCCACCAGCAGGAGACAGGGGGCAAGGGGCTACACCTTC
TRBJ2-1	NA	NA	TRBV24-1	CATSTTSPGSSYNEQFF	TGTGCCACCAGTACTACCTCACCGGGAAGCTCCTACAATGAGCAGTTCTTC
TRBJ2-7	NA	few	TRBV16	CASSQSTYEQYF	TGTGCCAGCAGCCAATCAACCTACGAGCAGTACTTC
TRBJ1-1	NA	many	TRBV13	CASSLGTTMNTEAFF	TGTGCCAGCAGCTTAGGGACGACAATGAACACTGAAGCTTTCTTT
TRBJ2-2	NA	NA	TRBV7-9	CASSLNIVNTGELFF	TGTGCCAGCAGCTTGAATATAGTCAACACCGGGGAGCTGTTTTTT
TRBJ2-5	NA	few	TRBV28	CASSYTGAQETQYF	TGTGCCAGCAGTTACACCGGGGCTCAAGAGACCCAGTACTTC